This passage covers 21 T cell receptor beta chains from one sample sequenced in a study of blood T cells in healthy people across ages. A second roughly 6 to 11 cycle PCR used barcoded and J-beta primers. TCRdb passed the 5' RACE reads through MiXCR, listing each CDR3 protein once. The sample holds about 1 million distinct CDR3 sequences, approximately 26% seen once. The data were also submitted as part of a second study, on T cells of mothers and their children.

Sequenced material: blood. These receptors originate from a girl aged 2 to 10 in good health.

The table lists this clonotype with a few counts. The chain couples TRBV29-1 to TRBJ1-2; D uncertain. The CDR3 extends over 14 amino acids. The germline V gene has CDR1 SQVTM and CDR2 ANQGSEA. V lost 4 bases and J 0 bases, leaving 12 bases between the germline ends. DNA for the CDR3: TGCAGCGTTGCCCAAAGGGCGGCTAACTATGGCTACACCTTC. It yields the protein CSVAQRAANYGYTF.

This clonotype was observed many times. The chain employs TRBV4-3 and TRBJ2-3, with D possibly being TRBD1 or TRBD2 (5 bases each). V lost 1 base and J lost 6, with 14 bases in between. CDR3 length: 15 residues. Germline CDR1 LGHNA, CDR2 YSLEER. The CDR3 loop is CASSQGGTLFDTQYF. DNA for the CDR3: TGCGCCAGCAGCCAAGGGGGGACCCTTTTCGATACGCAGTATTTT.

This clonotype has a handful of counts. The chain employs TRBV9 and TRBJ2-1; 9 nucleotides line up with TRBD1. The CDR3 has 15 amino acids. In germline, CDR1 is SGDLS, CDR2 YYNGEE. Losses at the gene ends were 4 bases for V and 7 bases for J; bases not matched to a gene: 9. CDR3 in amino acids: CASSLRPGQGNEQFF. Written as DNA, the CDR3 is TGTGCCAGCAGCCTAAGACCCGGACAGGGGAATGAGCAGTTCTTC.

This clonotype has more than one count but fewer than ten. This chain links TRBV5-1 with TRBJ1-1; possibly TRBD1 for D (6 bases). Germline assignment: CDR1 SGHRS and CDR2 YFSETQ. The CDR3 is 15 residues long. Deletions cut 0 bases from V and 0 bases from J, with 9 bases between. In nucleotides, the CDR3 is TGCGCCAGCAGCTTGGAGGGGGGCGTGAACACTGAAGCTTTCTTT. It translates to CASSLEGGVNTEAFF.

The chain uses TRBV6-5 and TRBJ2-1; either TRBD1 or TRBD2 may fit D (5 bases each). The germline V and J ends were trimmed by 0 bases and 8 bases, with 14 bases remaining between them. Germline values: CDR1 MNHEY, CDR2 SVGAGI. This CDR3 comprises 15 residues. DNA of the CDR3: TGTGCCAGCAGTTACTCTAGTGGGGGAATCTATGAGCAGTTCTTC. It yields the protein CASSYSSGGIYEQFF.

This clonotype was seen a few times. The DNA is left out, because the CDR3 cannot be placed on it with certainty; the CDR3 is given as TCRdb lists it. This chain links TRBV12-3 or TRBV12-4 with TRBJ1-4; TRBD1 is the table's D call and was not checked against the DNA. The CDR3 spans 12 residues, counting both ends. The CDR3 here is CASSFGLGTGRF.

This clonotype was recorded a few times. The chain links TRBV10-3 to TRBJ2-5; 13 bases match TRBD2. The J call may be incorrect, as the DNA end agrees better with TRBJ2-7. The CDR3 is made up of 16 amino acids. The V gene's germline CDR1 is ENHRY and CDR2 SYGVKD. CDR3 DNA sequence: TGTGCCATCAGTGATACCTTGACTAGCGGGAGGTACGAGCAGTACTTC. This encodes CAISDTLTSGRYEQYF.

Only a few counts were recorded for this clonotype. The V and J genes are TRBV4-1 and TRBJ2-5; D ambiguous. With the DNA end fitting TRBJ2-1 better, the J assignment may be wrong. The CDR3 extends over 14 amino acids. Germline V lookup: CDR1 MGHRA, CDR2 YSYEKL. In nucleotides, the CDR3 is TGCGCCAGCAGCCAAGCGTCCGCTTTTAATGAGCAGTTCTTC. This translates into CASSQASAFNEQFF.

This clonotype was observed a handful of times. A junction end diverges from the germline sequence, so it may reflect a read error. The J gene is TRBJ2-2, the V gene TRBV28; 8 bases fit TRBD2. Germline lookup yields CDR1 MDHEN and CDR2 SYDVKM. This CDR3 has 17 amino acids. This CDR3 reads CASSLFRLAGATGELFF. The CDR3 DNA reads TGTGCCAGCAGTTTATTTAGGCTAGCGGGTGCGACCGGGGAACTGTTTTTT.

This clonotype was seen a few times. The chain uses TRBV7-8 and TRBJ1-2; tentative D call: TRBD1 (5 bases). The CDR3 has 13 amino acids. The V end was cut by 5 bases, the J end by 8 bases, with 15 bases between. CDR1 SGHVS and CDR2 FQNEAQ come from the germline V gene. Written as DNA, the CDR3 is TGTGCCAGCAGCCTGGGGGTTTCGGGCGGCTACACCTTC. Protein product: CASSLGVSGGYTF. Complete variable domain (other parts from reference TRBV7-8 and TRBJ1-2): GAGVSQSPRYKVAKRGQDVALRCDPISGHVSLFWYQQALGQGPEFLTYFQNEAQLDKSGLPSDRFFAERPEGSVSTLKIQRTQQEDSAVYLCASSLGVSGGYTFGSGTRLTVV.

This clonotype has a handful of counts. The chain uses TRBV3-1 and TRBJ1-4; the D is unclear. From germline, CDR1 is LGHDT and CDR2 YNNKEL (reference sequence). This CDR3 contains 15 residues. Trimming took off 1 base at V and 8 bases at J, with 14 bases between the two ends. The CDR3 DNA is TGTGCCAGCAGCCAAGCCCCGGGTGGAGGCGAAAAACTGTTTTTT. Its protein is CASSQAPGGGEKLFF.

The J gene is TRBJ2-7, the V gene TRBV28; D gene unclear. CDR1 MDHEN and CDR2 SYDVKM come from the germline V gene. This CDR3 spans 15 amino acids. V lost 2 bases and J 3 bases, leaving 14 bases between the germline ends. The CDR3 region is CASSLTKDPIYEQYF. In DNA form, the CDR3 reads TGTGCCAGCAGTTTAACCAAGGACCCAATCTACGAGCAGTACTTC.

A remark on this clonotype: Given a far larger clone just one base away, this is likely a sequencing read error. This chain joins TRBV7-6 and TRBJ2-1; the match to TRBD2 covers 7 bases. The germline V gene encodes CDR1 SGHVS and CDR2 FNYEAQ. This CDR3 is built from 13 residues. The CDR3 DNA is TGTGCCAGCAGCTTGACTAGCTACGATGAGCAGTTCTTC. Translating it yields CASSLTSYDEQFF.

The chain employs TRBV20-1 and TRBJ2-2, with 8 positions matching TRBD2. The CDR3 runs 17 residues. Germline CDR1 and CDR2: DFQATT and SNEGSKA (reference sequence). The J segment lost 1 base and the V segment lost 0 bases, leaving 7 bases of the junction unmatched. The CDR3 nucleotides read TGCAGTGCTAGAGATTGGGCACTAGCGGAGAACACCGGGGAGCTGTTTTTT. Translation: CSARDWALAENTGELFF.

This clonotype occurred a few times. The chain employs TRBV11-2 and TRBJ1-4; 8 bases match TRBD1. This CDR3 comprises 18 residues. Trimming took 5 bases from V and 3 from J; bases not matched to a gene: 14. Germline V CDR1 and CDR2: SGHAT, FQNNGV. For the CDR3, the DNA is TGTGCCAGCAGCCCATACCAGGACAGGGTTAGGTCTAATGAAAAACTGTTTTTT. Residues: CASSPYQDRVRSNEKLFF.

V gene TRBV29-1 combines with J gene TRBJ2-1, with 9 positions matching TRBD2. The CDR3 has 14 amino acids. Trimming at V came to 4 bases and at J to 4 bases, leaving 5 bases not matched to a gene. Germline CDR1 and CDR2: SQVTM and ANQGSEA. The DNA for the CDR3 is TGCAGCGTTGTTCGGCGGGGGGGGTACAATGAGCAGTTCTTC. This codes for CSVVRRGGYNEQFF.

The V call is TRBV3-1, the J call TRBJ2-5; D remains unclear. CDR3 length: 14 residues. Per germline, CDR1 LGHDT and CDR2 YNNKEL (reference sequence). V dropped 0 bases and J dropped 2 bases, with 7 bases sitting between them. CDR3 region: CASSQDLPQETQYF. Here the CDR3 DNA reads TGTGCCAGCAGCCAAGATCTGCCTCAAGAGACCCAGTACTTC.

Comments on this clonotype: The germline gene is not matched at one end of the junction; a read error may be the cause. The CDR3 DNA reads TGCGCCAGCAGGCAAGTCACGGCCTACAATGAGCAGTTCTTC. Amino acid sequence: CASRQVTAYNEQFF. J is TRBJ2-1 and V is TRBV4-1, with no clear D. CDR3 length: 14 amino acids. Germline V lookup: CDR1 MGHRA, CDR2 YSYEKL.

CDR3 loop: CASSFLAGGVWNEQFF. The CDR3 nucleotides read TGTGCCAGCAGTTTCCTGGCGGGAGGGGTTTGGAATGAGCAGTTCTTC. V and J are TRBV27 and TRBJ2-1, with 9 bases that match TRBD2. Trimming cost V 3 bases and J 7 bases; bases outside gene matches: 10. Germline CDR1 reads MNHEY; CDR2 reads SMNVEV (reference sequence). The CDR3 extends over 16 amino acids.

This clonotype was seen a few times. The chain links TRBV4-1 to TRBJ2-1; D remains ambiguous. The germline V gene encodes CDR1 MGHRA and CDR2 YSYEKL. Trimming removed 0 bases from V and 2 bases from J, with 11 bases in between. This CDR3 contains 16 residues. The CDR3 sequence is CASSQEAQRTYNEQFF. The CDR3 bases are TGCGCCAGCAGCCAAGAGGCGCAGAGAACCTACAATGAGCAGTTCTTC.

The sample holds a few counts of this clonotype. DNA of the CDR3: TGTGCCAGCAGCCAAGAGTTAGCCTCGGATACGCAGTATTTT. It encodes CASSQELASDTQYF. The chain has TRBV3-1 and TRBJ2-3; D call uncertain. This CDR3 is 14 amino acids long. Trimming stripped 0 bases from V and 6 bases from J, with 10 bases between. Germline assignment: CDR1 LGHDT and CDR2 YNNKEL (reference sequence).